These 30 T cell receptor beta chains were sequenced from one sample in a study of blood T cells in healthy people across ages. Then a second PCR, running about 6 to 12 cycles, was carried out with a sample-barcoded 5' primer and a J-beta primer mix. Each CDR3 protein gets one entry after TCRdb re-called the 5' RACE reads with MiXCR. The data show under 2,000,000 distinct CDR3 sequences, roughly 49% seen once. Sequenced: blood. These receptors all come from a woman aged 40-49 years in good health.

The chain joins TRBV4-2 to TRBJ2-7; D is perhaps TRBD1 (6 bases). V lost 1 base and J 3 bases, leaving 16 bases between the germline ends. Germline V CDR1 and CDR2: LGHNA, YNFKEQ. The CDR3 length is 16 residues. The CDR3 DNA sequence: TGTGCCAGCAGCCAAGGGGGTCCAGGGGCCATCTACGAGCAGTACTTC. The encoded protein is CASSQGGPGAIYEQYF.

The chain combines TRBV5-1 with TRBJ2-4; TRBD1 agrees at 7 bases. The better agreement between TRBJ2-7 and the DNA end casts doubt on the J call. Per germline, CDR1 SGHRS and CDR2 YFSETQ. The CDR3 consists of 14 residues. For the CDR3, the DNA is TGCGCCAGCAGCCCAGGACAGGCTCGGGACGAGCAGTACTTC. It yields the protein CASSPGQARDEQYF.

The chain couples TRBV14 to TRBJ2-7; 8 bases fit TRBD1. Germline-derived CDR1 and CDR2 are SGHDN and FVKESK. This CDR3 is built from 14 residues. With V trimmed by 4 bases and J by 2 bases, 4 bases remained unmatched. The chain's CDR3 is CASSRNRGAYEQYF. CDR3 DNA sequence: TGTGCCAGCAGCCGCAACAGGGGGGCCTACGAGCAGTACTTC.

This chain links TRBV20-1 with TRBJ2-3; unclear D gene. Germline-derived CDR1 and CDR2 are DFQATT and SNEGSKA (reference sequence). V lost 5 bases and J 7 bases, leaving 10 bases between the germline ends. The CDR3 is 11 residues long. This CDR3 reads CSADLVNTQYF. CDR3 coding DNA: TGCAGTGCTGACCTAGTTAATACGCAGTATTTT.

The rearrangement links TRBV9 to TRBJ1-2; weak D call: TRBD1 (5 bases). The germline gives CDR1 SGDLS, CDR2 YYNGEE. The CDR3 is 13 residues long. The ends were cut back, 7 bases at V and 6 bases at J, with 16 bases in the middle. The DNA of the CDR3 is TGTGCCAGCTCCAGTGGGGGTACTCATGGCTACACCTTC. Protein product: CASSSGGTHGYTF.

The rearrangement uses TRBV7-2 and TRBJ1-2, with 11 bases fitting TRBD1. This CDR3 is 16 amino acids long. The germline V gene encodes CDR1 SGHTA and CDR2 FQGNSA. V lost 8 bases and J lost 6; bases outside the gene matches: 14. The CDR3 DNA is TGTGCCAGCCCCAACCGAGGACAGGGGGCAAGCGATGGCTACACCTTC. Protein: CASPNRGQGASDGYTF.

J is TRBJ2-2 and V is TRBV4-2, with TRBD2 matching 9 bases. With 0 bases clipped from V and 4 bases from J, the junction kept 3 bases outside the gene matches. Germline CDR1 reads LGHNA; CDR2 reads YNFKEQ. The CDR3 has 16 residues. The CDR3 DNA is TGTGCCAGCAGCCAAGAAGGCGGGGGGGCCACCGGGGAGCTGTTTTTT. This encodes CASSQEGGGATGELFF.

The rearrangement joins TRBV28 to TRBJ1-2; D is perhaps TRBD1 (6 bases). In germline, CDR1 is MDHEN, CDR2 SYDVKM. Trimming took 8 bases from V and 4 from J, leaving 17 bases between them. The CDR3 is 14 residues long. The CDR3 region is CASSTLGAPYGYTF. For the CDR3, the DNA is TGTGCCAGCTCCACGTTGGGGGCACCCTATGGCTACACCTTC.

This clonotype was seen more than once but under ten times. The J gene is TRBJ2-4, the V gene TRBV6-1; D is tentatively TRBD1 or TRBD2 (5 bases each). Gene TRBJ2-7 matches the end of the DNA better, so the J call may be wrong. Per the germline V gene, CDR1 is MNHNS and CDR2 is SASEGT. The CDR3 spans 13 residues. CDR3 in amino acids: CASSGGNSGEQYF. The CDR3 region has the DNA TGTGCCAGCAGTGGGGGGAATTCGGGCGAGCAGTACTTC.

The rearrangement uses TRBV20-1 and TRBJ1-4; the D gene is possibly TRBD1 (5 bases). CDR3 length equals 17 residues. Germline V gene sequence: CDR1 DFQATT, CDR2 SNEGSKA (reference sequence). Trimming left V 0 bases short and J 3 bases short, with 17 bases between. The CDR3: CSAREGQGRGSNEKLFF. The CDR3 DNA sequence: TGCAGTGCTAGAGAGGGGCAGGGAAGGGGCTCTAATGAAAAACTGTTTTTT.

J is TRBJ2-5 and V is TRBV12-3 or TRBV12-4, with TRBD1 matching 7 bases. With V trimmed by 5 bases and J by 11 bases, 20 bases remained unmatched. The CDR3 length is 16 residues. For the CDR3, the DNA is TGTGCCAGCAGTGGAATAGGACAGGCCATTCCCTACGGGCAGTACTTC. Its translation: CASSGIGQAIPYGQYF.

This clonotype has only a few counts. This chain uses TRBV12-3 or TRBV12-4 with TRBJ2-1; the match to TRBD2 covers 8 bases. The junction had 8 bases not matched to a gene; V was cut back by 4 bases and J by 9 bases. The CDR3 runs to 14 residues. The CDR3 sequence is CASSYTGGAGEQFF. Written as DNA, the CDR3 is TGTGCCAGCAGTTATACGGGGGGGGCCGGTGAGCAGTTCTTC.

The genes are TRBV11-2 and TRBJ2-1, with 15 bases matching TRBD2. With V trimmed by 4 bases and J by 9 bases, 7 bases remained unmatched. The length of the CDR3 is 16 residues. Germline CDR1 reads SGHAT; CDR2 reads FQNNGV. The CDR3 bases are TGTGCCAGCAGCTCGATATGGACTAGCGGGGGGGGTGAGCAGTTCTTC. Protein sequence: CASSSIWTSGGGEQFF.

This clonotype was seen a handful of times. The chain recombines TRBV7-2 with TRBJ2-7; D uncertain. Germline V gives CDR1 SGHTA, CDR2 FQGNSA. The CDR3 totals 16 residues. Between the trimmed V and J ends, which lost 10 bases and 0 bases, there was a span of 22 bases. The CDR3 coding sequence is TGTGCCATCGAAGCCCCGGGCCTCGTGGGCTCCTACGAGCAGTACTTC. Translated, it gives CAIEAPGLVGSYEQYF.

J is TRBJ2-5 and V is TRBV12-3 or TRBV12-4; TRBD2 might be the D (7 bases). The V gene lost 3 bases and the J gene lost 4 bases, with 18 bases spanning the gap. The CDR3 runs to 16 residues. CDR3 DNA: TGTGCCAGCAGTTTTTCCGTGGGGGGGCCGGGAGAGACCCAGTACTTC. Residues: CASSFSVGGPGETQYF.

The chain is built from TRBV3-1 and TRBJ2-3; D remains unclear. The CDR3 contains 16 residues. Per the germline V gene, CDR1 is LGHDT and CDR2 is YNNKEL (reference sequence). Trimming shortened V by 1 base and J by 0 bases, and 11 bases separated the two germline ends. DNA of the CDR3: TGTGCCAGCAGCCAAGCTTGGAGCCCTAGCACAGATACGCAGTATTTT. Protein product: CASSQAWSPSTDTQYF.

This clonotype was seen just once. Being one base from a much bigger clone, this may be a read error. This chain connects TRBV11-1 to TRBJ1-2; 11 bases match TRBD1. Germline CDR1 reads SGHAT; CDR2 reads FQDESV (reference sequence). The CDR3 contains 15 residues. This CDR3 is CASSFGTGGAYGCTF. CDR3 sequence (DNA): TGTGCCAGCAGCTTCGGGACAGGGGGTGCCTATGGCTGCACCTTC. The whole variable domain, remainder taken from reference TRBV11-1 and TRBJ1-2, is EAEVAQSPRYKITEKSQAVAFWCDPISGHATLYWYRQILGQGPELLVQFQDESVVDDSQLPKDRFSAERLKGVDSTLKIQPAELGDSAMYLCASSFGTGGAYGCTFGSGTRLTVV.

This sequence joins TRBV4-1 and TRBJ2-7; the match to TRBD2 covers 8 bases. CDR1 is MGHRA, CDR2 YSYEKL, per germline. V was pared by 0 bases and J by 3 bases, with 4 bases of the junction left unmatched. This CDR3 has 15 residues. CDR3 coding DNA: TGCGCCAGCAGCCAAGAAGCGGGGGATTACTACGAGCAGTACTTC. Amino acids: CASSQEAGDYYEQYF.

This chain connects TRBV27 to TRBJ1-6; perhaps TRBD1 as D (6 bases). The CDR3 runs to 15 residues. Germline CDR1 is MNHEY and CDR2 is SMNVEV (reference sequence). Deletions cut 6 bases from V and 8 bases from J, with 17 bases between. The CDR3 coding sequence is TGTGCCAGCAGCATACAAGGACAGCTCGATTCACCCCTCCACTTT. Translating gives CASSIQGQLDSPLHF.

This clonotype was recorded a few times. The chain employs TRBV4-2 and TRBJ1-2; D gene ambiguous. The germline V gene encodes CDR1 LGHNA and CDR2 YNFKEQ. V was pared by 1 base and J by 4 bases, with 13 bases between. CDR3 length: 15 residues. The CDR3 region is CASSQVGQRPYGYTF. The CDR3 DNA follows: TGTGCCAGCAGCCAAGTCGGCCAGAGGCCCTATGGCTACACCTTC.

With respect to this clonotype: At one end the junction does not follow the germline gene, possibly because of a read error. The chain uses TRBV4-2 and TRBJ2-6; D call uncertain. Germline V gives CDR1 LGHNA, CDR2 YNFKEQ. The CDR3 covers 16 residues. The DNA of the CDR3 is TGTGTCAGCAGCCAGGCTCAGGCCTCTGGGGCCAACGTCCTGACTTTC. This gives the protein CVSSQAQASGANVLTF.

The sample holds a few counts of this clonotype. The chain links TRBV20-1 to TRBJ2-1, with D unclear. V lost 6 bases, J lost 13 bases, and 19 bases lay in between. CDR1 is DFQATT, CDR2 SNEGSKA, per germline (reference sequence). This CDR3 comprises 12 residues. The chain's CDR3 is CSAQRGLVNQFF. The DNA of the CDR3 is TGCAGTGCCCAGAGAGGCCTGGTTAACCAGTTCTTC.

This chain links TRBV24-1 with TRBJ1-1; 10 bases are shared with TRBD1. The CDR3 covers 13 residues. From germline, CDR1 is KGHDR and CDR2 SFDVKD. With V trimmed by 8 bases and J by 3 bases, 2 bases remained unmatched. In DNA form, the CDR3 reads TGTGCCACCATGGGGACAGGGGACACTGAAGCTTTCTTT. This gives the protein CATMGTGDTEAFF.

V is TRBV20-1 and J is TRBJ2-7; 14 positions match TRBD2. Germline CDR1 reads DFQATT; CDR2 reads SNEGSKA (reference sequence). Trimming took 4 bases from V and 3 from J; bases not matched to a gene: 5. The CDR3 totals 15 residues. The DNA of the CDR3 is TGCAGTGCTACCTCCGGGACTAGCGGGGGCTACGAGCAGTACTTC. Its protein is CSATSGTSGGYEQYF.

The chain couples TRBV15 to TRBJ2-7; D might be TRBD1 or TRBD2, each matching 5 bases. Trimming removed 4 bases at V and 3 bases at J, with 19 bases between. Germline V gene data show CDR1 as LNHNV and CDR2 as YYDKDF (reference sequence). The CDR3 length is 16 residues. The chain's CDR3 is CATSNPVRDRHYEQYF. The DNA of the CDR3 is TGTGCCACCAGCAATCCCGTCCGGGACCGGCACTACGAGCAGTACTTC.

J is TRBJ2-7 and V is TRBV28; tentative D call: TRBD2 (5 bases). Trimming pared 4 bases from V and 2 bases from J, leaving 24 bases between. Per germline, CDR1 MDHEN and CDR2 SYDVKM. The CDR3 is made up of 18 amino acids. CDR3 amino acids: CASSSGLFLGSETYEQYF. In DNA, the CDR3 is TGTGCCAGCAGTTCCGGACTCTTTCTCGGATCCGAGACCTACGAGCAGTACTTC.

This clonotype was counted between two and nine times. The CDR3 reads CASSLAWTELEQFF. In nucleotides, the CDR3 is TGTGCCAGCAGCTTAGCCTGGACAGAACTTGAGCAGTTCTTC. The V gene is TRBV7-2, the J gene TRBJ2-1, with D tentatively TRBD1 (6 bases). This CDR3 region has 14 residues. Germline loops: CDR1 SGHTA, CDR2 FQGNSA. Trimming removed 0 bases at V and 9 bases at J, with 12 bases between.

The V call is TRBV27, the J call TRBJ2-3; the D is unclear. In germline, CDR1 is MNHEY, CDR2 SMNVEV (reference sequence). This CDR3 has 14 residues. V lost 5 bases and J 5 bases, leaving 14 bases between the germline ends. Here the CDR3 DNA reads TGTGCCAGCAGTGCGGACCCGGTAAGAGATACGCAGTATTTT. Protein product: CASSADPVRDTQYF.

This clonotype was seen a single time. A read error may be the cause here, since a much bigger clone is one base away. Here the CDR3 reads CASTANEQFF. As DNA, the CDR3 is TGTGCCAGCACTGCCAATGAGCAGTTCTTC. The genes are TRBV2 and TRBJ2-1; D remains ambiguous. Germline V gene lookup returns CDR1 SNHLY and CDR2 FYNNEI. Between the trimmed V and J ends, which lost 7 bases and 6 bases, there was a span of 4 bases. There are 10 residues in the CDR3.

In its sample, this clonotype was seen a few times. CDR3 in amino acids: CASSEKGIEAKNIQYF. The CDR3 DNA reads as TGTGCCAGCAGTGAAAAGGGCATTGAGGCCAAAAACATTCAGTACTTC. The chain recombines TRBV2 with TRBJ2-4, with D unresolved. The V gene lost 2 bases and the J gene lost 1 base, with 12 bases spanning the gap. Per germline, CDR1 SNHLY and CDR2 FYNNEI. This CDR3 is 16 amino acids long.